This record covers a single TCR beta chain. The antigen is not known. V was pared by 1 base and J by 2 bases, with 10 bases of the junction left unmatched. The germline V gene has CDR1 LGHNT and CDR2 FRNRAP. The CDR3 extends over 17 amino acids. Sequencing used immunoSEQ multiplex PCR; TCRdb keeps in-frame clones, though not all of them. Seen here are tens of thousands of clones, around 90% observed once, and the top ten hold 5% to 6%. The data belong to a study of T cells in tuberculosis. Stated time point: new active TB diagnosis, blood taken before or within 7 days of starting treatment. Positive smear microscopy and/or M. tuberculosis culture confirmed active disease. Overall study results and limits: Classification accuracy was roughly 87% (AUROC 0.90) with the GMM-specific repertoire.

The TCR sequence derives from an adult with tuberculosis. Material: PBMCs, obtained at tuberculosis diagnosis. This chain connects TRBV12-5 to TRBJ2-7; 8 bases agree with TRBD1. The CDR3 DNA reads as TGTGCTAGTGGTTTGGCGCTGGGGCAGGGGGCCACCTACGAGCAGTACTTC. Its translation: CASGLALGQGATYEQYF.